This T cell receptor beta chain was found in a study of T cell responses to AZD1222 COVID-19 vaccine. Broader study findings: Dominant at 160-218 and 743-854, vaccine-associated CD4 TCRs also spanned spike. The study found Spike-specific TCR breadth and depth rose after two AZD1222 doses.

On this clone itself: Its antigen remains unknown.

V lost 3 bases to trimming and J lost 3 bases, with 4 bases between them. Germline V gene data show CDR1 as DFQATT and CDR2 as SNEGSKA (reference sequence). The CDR3 runs 11 residues. The repertoire was sequenced with immunoSEQ multiplex PCR; TCRdb's copy has only in-frame clones and lacks some. The data hold about 120,000 clones, with roughly 85% observed a single time. The chain employs TRBV20-1 and TRBJ2-3, with D uncertain. The specimen was peripheral blood, collected on day 0 of MenACWY control vaccination. The TCR was taken from an adult in good health. CDR3 coding DNA: TGCAGTGCTAGCAGGACAGATACGCAGTATTTT. Protein: CSASRTDTQYF.